This T cell receptor (beta chain) was captured by sequencing in a study of EBV T-cell therapy then PD-1 blockade in nasopharyngeal carcinoma (dated by TCRdb to the early 2020s). The Qiagen DNeasy Kit was used to extract genomic DNA from the sorted cells. TCR beta chain deep sequencing was performed on the immunoSEQ platform. The authors' analysis ran thus. Repertoire data analysis was performed with the immunoSEQ Analyzer software. The table comes from immuneACCESS by way of TCRdb, which keeps in-frame sequences with V and J called. Part of the clones is missing from these tables; in studies checked, under half for an unresolved V gene and the rest for unknown reasons. Clone size and the V and J calls come from that table; the DNA yielded D and trimming. Within this sample are approximately 25,000 clones, with over 75% of them counted one time only. The biggest ten clones account for approximately 28% of the sample.

The sample's treatment or condition, from its label and the paper: AdE1-LMPpoly-expanded autologous EBV-specific T-cell therapy followed by anti-PD-1 nivolumab. On this clone itself: The specificity of this receptor is unknown. No base quality values were provided; no much bigger clone lies one nucleotide off. This sample also contains other DNA sequences that code for the same CDR3.

A distance of 14 bases separates the germline ends of V and J, which lose 2 bases and 6 bases respectively. According to the germline V gene, CDR1 reads KGHDR and CDR2 reads SFDVKD. From its cysteine to its phenylalanine, the CDR3 spans 15 amino acids. Kept here is only the CDR3 DNA, which spans 45 bases and is read in frame from base 1. This TCR was sampled from a man aged 35-49 years with nasopharyngeal carcinoma. Rearrangement joined TRBV24-1 to TRBJ2-3, and TRBD2 may be the D gene, going by 5 matching bases. The source was CD8+ T cells from blood, collected around day 58 from a patient whose treatment included autologous EBV-specific T cells and nivolumab. CDR3 protein: CATSDSGKPHDTQYF. The sequenced DNA: TGTGCCACCAGTGATTCGGGGAAACCTCACGATACGCAGTATTTT.